The T cell receptor beta chain described here comes from a study of CD8 T cells in Susac syndrome. Study results and limitations: CD8+ clonal expansion in Susac peaked in TEMRA cells and active patients.

This clonotype was seen a single time. The antigen is not known. Random hexamers were used to reverse transcribe an amount of about 0.45 to 1 ug RNA. immunoSEQ multiplex PCR amplified TCR beta CDR3 across 54 Vbeta, 13 Jbeta. In TCRdb, the immunoSEQ multiplex PCR reads were re-called with MiXCR into one record per CDR3 protein. Found here are about 140,000 distinct CDR3 sequences, more than 85% of them singletons; the top ten hold about 0.18%. Both CD4+ and CD8+ T cells were negatively isolated, and TEMRA cells underwent FACS enrichment. The source is a human donor with Susac syndrome. Source material: CD8+ T cells from PBMCs.

Written as DNA, the CDR3 is TGTGCCAGCAGCTTGAACCCTAGCGCCCAAGAGACCCAGTACTTC. It is translated as CASSLNPSAQETQYF. The chain uses TRBV5-6 and TRBJ2-5, with a weak D call TRBD2 (6 bases). This CDR3 spans 15 amino acids. The V end lost 1 base, the J end lost 1 base, and 11 bases lay between the germline ends. Germline CDR1 SGHDT, CDR2 YYEEEE. Complete variable domain (other parts from reference TRBV5-6 and TRBJ2-5): DAGVTQSPTHLIKTRGQQVTLRCSPKSGHDTVSWYQQALGQGPQFIFQYYEEEERQRGNFPDRFSGHQFPNYSSELNVNALLLGDSALYLCASSLNPSAQETQYFGPGTRLLVL.